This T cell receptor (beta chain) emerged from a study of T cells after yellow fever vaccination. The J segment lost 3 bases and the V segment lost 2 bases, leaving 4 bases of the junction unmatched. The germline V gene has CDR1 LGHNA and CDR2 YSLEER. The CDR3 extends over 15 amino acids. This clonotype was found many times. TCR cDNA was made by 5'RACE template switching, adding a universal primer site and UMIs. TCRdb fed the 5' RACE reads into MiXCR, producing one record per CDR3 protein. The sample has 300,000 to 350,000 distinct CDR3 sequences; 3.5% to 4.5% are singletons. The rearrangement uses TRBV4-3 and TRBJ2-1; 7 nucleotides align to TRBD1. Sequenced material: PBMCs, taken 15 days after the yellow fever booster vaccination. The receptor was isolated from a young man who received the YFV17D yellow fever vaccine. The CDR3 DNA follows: TGCGCCAGCAGCCAACTAACAGGGGTCTACAATGAGCAGTTCTTC. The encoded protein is CASSQLTGVYNEQFF.